Listed below are T cell receptor beta chains from one sample, sequenced in a study of T cells in localized non-small cell lung cancer. Profiled with immunoSEQ multiplex PCR; TCRdb holds only in-frame clones, not every one. Altogether around 35,000 clones are present, around 90% being singletons, with the ten largest covering approximately 12%. Source: peripheral blood mononuclear cells, taken before any cancer treatment. The receptors derive from a female donor older than 55 with stage II lung adenocarcinoma. The CDR3 runs from the conserved cysteine through the conserved F or W. Each record gives: V gene, J gene, clone size, D gene, CDR3 protein, CDR3 DNA. The D gene is left open where the match is weak. Rows give clone size only sometimes, using once, few, many, or a class for an expanded clone.

>TRBV27|TRBJ1-5|-|-
CASSFKGTTLGNQPQHF
TGTGCCAGCAGTTTTAAGGGGACGACCTTAGGCAATCAGCCCCAGCATTTT
>TRBV28|TRBJ2-4|few|-
CASSLGGSGNIQYF
TGTGCCAGCAGTTTGGGAGGTTCGGGGAACATTCAGTACTTC
>TRBV12-5|TRBJ2-5|-|TRBD2
CASGTSGSVGTQYF
TGTGCTAGTGGGACTAGCGGGAGTGTGGGGACCCAGTACTTC
>TRBV5-1|TRBJ2-5|once|TRBD2
CASSLGVAGAGETQYF
TGCGCCAGCAGCTTGGGAGTAGCGGGGGCCGGGGAGACCCAGTACTTC
>TRBV19|TRBJ2-2|-|-
CASSIRDGGELFF
TGTGCCAGTAGTATCCGGGACGGAGGGGAGCTGTTTTTT
>TRBV27|TRBJ2-2|-|TRBD2
CASSLTGGLGGELFF
TGTGCCAGCAGCCTCACGGGAGGGCTCGGCGGGGAGCTGTTTTTT
>TRBV4-1|TRBJ2-6|few|-
CASSQDIRGAGANVLTF
TGCGCCAGCAGCCAAGATATTAGAGGGGCTGGGGCCAACGTCCTGACTTTC
>TRBV18|TRBJ1-3|-|-
CASSPFLGRPSGNTIYF
TGTGCCAGCTCACCTTTCCTGGGGCGGCCCTCTGGAAACACCATATATTTT
>TRBV14|TRBJ2-6|-|-
CASSQNRAVNVLTF
TGTGCCAGCAGCCAGAATAGGGCGGTCAACGTCCTGACTTTC
>TRBV2|TRBJ2-2|-|-
CASRAGSGELFF
TGTGCCAGCAGGGCAGGGTCCGGGGAGCTGTTTTTT
>TRBV29-1|TRBJ2-5|-|TRBD1
CSVEANRDRGKETQYF
TGCAGCGTTGAAGCCAACCGGGACAGGGGTAAAGAGACCCAGTACTTC